This T cell receptor beta chain was recorded in a study of regulatory T cells in long-lasting Graves disease. Overall study results and limits: Investigators studied peripheral blood only, not thyroid tissue.

Stated time point: newly diagnosed GD, antithyroid drugs for less than 3 months. RNA isolated from PBMCs was used to make the TCR library. Through Arm-PCR of CDR3 regions and iRepertoire HTBI primers, TCR beta libraries were built. TCRdb reprocessed the multiplex PCR reads with MiXCR, giving one entry per CDR3 protein. The sample yields 300,000 to 400,000 distinct CDR3 sequences, around 16% seen once. The CDR3 totals 11 residues. CDR1 SQVTM and CDR2 ANQGSEA come from the germline V gene. The V end was cut by 5 bases, the J end by 5 bases, with 9 bases between. This clonotype was found a few times. Its target is unknown.

The receptor's source is a female donor with Graves disease. This sequence joins TRBV29-1 and TRBJ2-5; a possible D gene is TRBD1 (6 bases). The specimen comprised peripheral blood mononuclear cells (PBMCs), sampled at new diagnosis, from a patient treated with antithyroid drugs. CDR3 in DNA: TGCAGCGTTAACCAGGGGGAGACCCAGTACTTC. Its translation: CSVNQGETQYF.